A selection of T cell receptor beta chains follows, all from one sample in a study of technical replicates of blood from a handful of donors. This table comes from immunoSEQ multiplex PCR, and its TCRdb copy is limited to in-frame clones, with some not included. There are roughly 81,000 clones in the sample; almost 98% occur only once, and less than 0.2% lies in the top ten. The sample comprised T cells isolated from PBMCs. Receptors originate from a human donor in good health. The CDR3 runs from the conserved cysteine through the conserved F or W. The order of the fields is clone size, D gene, J gene, V gene, CDR3 DNA, CDR3 protein. D genes are given only for firm matches. The size field is filled for only some rows; it gives once, few, many or a size class.

.,.,TRBJ1-1,TRBV5-6,TGTGCCAGCAGCTTGGTTTATGGCGTACAGGGTATGAACACTGAAGCTTTCTTT,CASSLVYGVQGMNTEAFF
.,TRBD2,TRBJ2-1,TRBV19,TGTGCCAGTAGTATAGATCTGTCTAGCGGGGCGGGTAATGAGCAGTTCTTC,CASSIDLSSGAGNEQFF
.,.,TRBJ1-2,TRBV27,TGTGCCAGCAGTTTGTCTCAGGCCTATGGCTACACCTTC,CASSLSQAYGYTF
.,TRBD1,TRBJ1-3,TRBV10-2,TGCGCCAGCAGTGAATTCGTCGGGACAGCTGGAAACACCATATATTTT,CASSEFVGTAGNTIYF
.,.,TRBJ2-3,TRBV4-1,TGCGCCAGCAGCCAACAAGCATTGGAGGGTAGCACAGATACGCAGTATTTT,CASSQQALEGSTDTQYF
.,TRBD2,TRBJ2-1,TRBV9,TGTGCCAGCAGCGTAAGCGGGAGTAAGATATACAATGAGCAGTTCTTC,CASSVSGSKIYNEQFF
.,TRBD2,TRBJ2-3,TRBV6-6,TGTGCCAGCAGTTACTCGCGGTCTAGCGGAACAGATACGCAGTATTTT,CASSYSRSSGTDTQYF
.,TRBD1,TRBJ1-2,TRBV4-1,TGCGCCAGCAGCCCCTCAGACAGGGGCTTGTATGGCTACACCTTC,CASSPSDRGLYGYTF
.,.,TRBJ2-4,TRBV5-4,TGTGCCATTGGGTCAGGTACCAAAAACATTCAGTACTTC,CAIGSGTKNIQYF
.,.,TRBJ1-1,TRBV5-4,TGTGCCAGCAGCTTGGCCCGTTCGAGCCGAGTCAAAGCTTTCTTT,CASSLARSSRVKAFF
.,.,TRBJ1-4,TRBV7-9,TGTGCCAGCAGCTTAGGAGATCCTGAAAAACTGTTTTTT,CASSLGDPEKLFF
.,.,TRBJ1-5,TRBV19,TGTGCCAGTAGTATAGAGCTACAGGGATATCAGCCCCAGCATTTT,CASSIELQGYQPQHF
.,.,TRBJ2-5,TRBV18,TGTGCCAGCTCGCGGGGCCCGATTGGTGAGACCCAGTACTTC,CASSRGPIGETQYF
.,.,TRBJ1-2,TRBV7-9,TGTGCCAGCAGTTATATCCCGAACTATGGCTACACCTTC,CASSYIPNYGYTF
.,TRBD2,TRBJ2-7,TRBV5-1,TGCGCCAGCAGCTCCGAGACTAGCGGGATTTTTATGGACTTC,CASSSETSGIFMDF
.,.,TRBJ1-1,TRBV28,TGTGCCACGAGGGGGGGGTTAAAGAACACTGAAGCTTTCTTT,CATRGGLKNTEAFF
.,TRBD2,TRBJ2-3,TRBV27,TGTGCCAGCAGGGAGAGACGACTAGCGCTAAGCACAGATACGCAGTATTTT,CASRERRLALSTDTQYF
.,TRBD2,TRBJ2-7,TRBV10-3,TGTGCCATCAGTGAGTCACGTGGCGGGAGGGCCGGTAGCTCCTACGAGCAGTACTTC,CAISESRGGRAGSSYEQYF
.,.,TRBJ2-1,TRBV11-1,TGTGCCAGCAGCTTAATACGACAGTCTGAGCAGTTCTTC,CASSLIRQSEQFF
.,.,TRBJ2-7,TRBV9,TGTGCCAGCAGCGTAGGAGACAGTCGCTCCTACGAGCAGTACTTC,CASSVGDSRSYEQYF
once,.,TRBJ1-2,TRBV29-1,TGCAGCGTGGCCACAGGGACCTATGGCTACACCTTC,CSVATGTYGYTF
.,.,TRBJ2-5,TRBV11-3,TGTGCCAGCAGCCACTTCGACAGGCCACAAGAGACCCAGTACTTC,CASSHFDRPQETQYF
.,.,TRBJ2-7,TRBV5-1,TGCGCCAGCAGCTTGGCCCTCCAGGCGGGGCCTACCTACGAGCAGTACTTC,CASSLALQAGPTYEQYF
.,TRBD1,TRBJ2-7,TRBV2,TGTGCCAGCAGTGAAGCTGGACAGGACAGGTCGGAGCAGTACTTC,CASSEAGQDRSEQYF
.,TRBD1,TRBJ2-2,TRBV19,TGTGCCAGTAGCCAAGACAGGGTCGCCGGGGAGCTGTTTTTT,CASSQDRVAGELFF
.,TRBD1,TRBJ2-5,TRBV27,TGTGCCAGCAGTTTCCAGGGGGAAGAGACCCAGTACTTC,CASSFQGEETQYF
.,.,TRBJ1-1,TRBV13,TGTGCCAGCTCGTTATCTATGAACACTGAAGCTTTCTTT,CASSLSMNTEAFF
.,.,TRBJ2-3,TRBV7-9,TGTGCCAGCATAACCCTAGACACAGATACGCAGTATTTT,CASITLDTDTQYF
.,TRBD1,TRBJ2-2,TRBV5-1,TGCGCCAGCAGTTCGGGACAGGGCACCGGGGAGCTGTTTTTT,CASSSGQGTGELFF
.,.,TRBJ1-1,TRBV7-8,TGTGCCAGCAGCTTAGGTTTAGCCACTGAAGCTTTCTTT,CASSLGLATEAFF
.,TRBD2,TRBJ2-5,TRBV10-2,TGCGCCAGCAGAACGGGACTAGCGGGGGAAGAGACCCAGTACTTC,CASRTGLAGEETQYF
.,TRBD2,TRBJ2-6,TRBV5-1,TGCGCCAGCAGCTTGGAATCGCTAGCGGGAGGGAGATACTCTGGGGCCAACGTCCTGACTTTC,CASSLESLAGGRYSGANVLTF
.,.,TRBJ1-5,TRBV28,TGTGCCAGCAGTCTACACGGGGAGCCCCAGCATTTT,CASSLHGEPQHF
once,.,TRBJ1-6,TRBV30,TGTGCCTGGAGTGTGGGTAGCCAGAGGTCACCCCTCCACTTT,CAWSVGSQRSPLHF
.,.,TRBJ1-2,TRBV10-2,TGCGCCAGCAGTGCCGGGACAACTTATGGCTACACCTTC,CASSAGTTYGYTF
.,TRBD2,TRBJ2-7,TRBV11-3,TGTGCCAGCAGCCCCGGCACTAGTTCTAGCGGGCATAGCTCCTACGAGCAGTACTTC,CASSPGTSSSGHSSYEQYF
.,TRBD2,TRBJ2-1,TRBV10-2,TGCGCCAGCAGTGACTTTGGGACTAGTGTCGACAATGAGCAGTTCTTC,CASSDFGTSVDNEQFF
.,TRBD1,TRBJ2-3,TRBV5-1,TGCGCCAGCAGCTTGGTAGGGGGCCAACCCACAGATACGCAGTATTTT,CASSLVGGQPTDTQYF
once,TRBD2,TRBJ2-3,TRBV5-8,TGTGCCAGCAGCCCCCGGACTAGCGGGAGGGCCGGGGCAGATACGCAGTATTTT,CASSPRTSGRAGADTQYF
once,.,TRBJ2-5,TRBV30,TGTGCCTGGAGTGTACAGGTGCAGACCCAGTACTTC,CAWSVQVQTQYF
once,TRBD2,TRBJ2-3,TRBV4-1,TGCGCCAGCAGCCAAGTCGTAGCGGGAGTTAAGATCGGTACGCAGTATTTT,CASSQVVAGVKIGTQYF
few,TRBD1,TRBJ1-6,TRBV13,TGTGCCAGCAGCCGAGGACAGGGGGGTCCACCCCTCCACTTT,CASSRGQGGPPLHF
.,TRBD2,TRBJ2-7,TRBV7-8,TGTGCCAGCAGCTCCCCGGGGGGGGCAGGAAACTACGAGCAGTACTTC,CASSSPGGAGNYEQYF
.,.,TRBJ1-2,TRBV5-6,TGTGCCAGCAGCTTGGGCGGGACGGTCTATGGCTACACCTTC,CASSLGGTVYGYTF
.,TRBD2,TRBJ2-5,TRBV27,TGTGCCAGCAGTACGTCTCGTCTAGCGGGAGTAGGAGAGACCCAGTACTTC,CASSTSRLAGVGETQYF
once,.,TRBJ1-6,TRBV2,TGTGCCAGCAGTGATGAGGGTCATTCACCCCTCCACTTT,CASSDEGHSPLHF
.,TRBD1,TRBJ2-7,TRBV7-3,TGTGCCAGCAGCACAGCGGCCATGGGACAGTTAGGCGAGCAGTACTTC,CASSTAAMGQLGEQYF
.,.,TRBJ1-1,TRBV6-5,TGTGCCAGCAGTTCCAGACCCAGGATGGGTTTTGAAGCTTTCTTT,CASSSRPRMGFEAFF
.,TRBD2,TRBJ2-7,TRBV29-1,TGCAGCGTTGAAAACGGGGGGAGGCCACTTTACTACGAGCAGTACTTC,CSVENGGRPLYYEQYF
.,TRBD1,TRBJ1-5,TRBV6-1,TGTGCCAGCAGGGAACCGGGACAGGGGGCCAGGGGCAATCAGCCCCAGCATTTT,CASREPGQGARGNQPQHF
once,TRBD2,TRBJ2-1,TRBV27,TGTGCCACCCGGGAGGGCCTCTACAATGAGCAGTTCTTC,CATREGLYNEQFF